This T cell receptor (beta chain) was profiled in a study of shared clonotypes between healthy human individuals. The data were produced by immunoSEQ multiplex PCR, yet TCRdb's version contains in-frame clones alone and is incomplete. The sample lists about 530,000 clones, around 79% occurring once. The receptor comes from a woman aged 40-49 years in good health. Some clones in this sample may be carry-over from other donors' samples. Sequencing used PBMCs.

The CDR3 nucleotides are TGTGCCAGCAGCTTTACAGCCATGAACACTGAAGCTTTCTTT. Translation: CASSFTAMNTEAFF. This chain uses TRBV5-4 with TRBJ1-1; D call uncertain. CDR3 length: 14 residues. Germline V gene data show CDR1 as SGHNT and CDR2 as YYREEE (reference sequence). Trimming removed 2 bases at V and 0 bases at J, with 8 bases between. Full variable domain (missing parts from reference TRBV5-4 and TRBJ1-1): ETGVTQSPTHLIKTRGQQVTLRCSSQSGHNTVSWYQQALGQGPQFIFQYYREEENGRGNFPPRFSGLQFPNYSSELNVNALELDDSALYLCASSFTAMNTEAFFGQGTRLTVV.